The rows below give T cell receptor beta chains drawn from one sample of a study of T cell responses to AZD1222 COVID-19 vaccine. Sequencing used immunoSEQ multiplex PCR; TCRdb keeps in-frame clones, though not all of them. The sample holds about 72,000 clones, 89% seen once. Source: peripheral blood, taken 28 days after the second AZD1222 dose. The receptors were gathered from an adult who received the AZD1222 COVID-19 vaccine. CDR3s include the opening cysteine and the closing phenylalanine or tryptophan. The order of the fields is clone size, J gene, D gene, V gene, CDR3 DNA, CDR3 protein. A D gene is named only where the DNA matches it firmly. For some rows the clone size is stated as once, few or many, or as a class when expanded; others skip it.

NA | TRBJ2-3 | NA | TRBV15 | TGTGCCACCACCCATAGCACCACAGATACGCAGTATTTT | CATTHSTTDTQYF
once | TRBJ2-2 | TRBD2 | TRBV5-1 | TGCGCCAGCAGGCTATTACTAGCGGGAGTGACCGGGGAGCTGTTTTTT | CASRLLLAGVTGELFF
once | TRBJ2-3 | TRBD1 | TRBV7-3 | TGTGCCAGCAGCTCGCAGGGGGCGCGATCTTTGGATACGCAGTATTTT | CASSSQGARSLDTQYF
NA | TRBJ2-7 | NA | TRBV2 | TGTGCCAGCAGTGAGGTCCCCGCTGTAGGAGATCGGTACTTC | CASSEVPAVGDRYF
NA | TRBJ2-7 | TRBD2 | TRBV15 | TGTGCCACCAGCAGAGATATGCCCTCGGCGGGAGTCTACGAGCAGTACTTC | CATSRDMPSAGVYEQYF
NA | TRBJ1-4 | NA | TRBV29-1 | TGCAGCGTTATGGGTCTGAGGGATGAAAAACTGTTTTTT | CSVMGLRDEKLFF
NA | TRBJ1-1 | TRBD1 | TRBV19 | TGTGCCAGCCGTCGGACGCAGGGGGCTGAAGCTTTCTTT | CASRRTQGAEAFF
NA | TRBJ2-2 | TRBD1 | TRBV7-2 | TGTGCCAGCAGCTTGGCAGGGGGCGCGGTCACCGGGGAGCTGTTTTTT | CASSLAGGAVTGELFF
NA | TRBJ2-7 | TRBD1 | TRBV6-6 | TGTGCCAGCAGTTACTCCGGGACAGGGTCCTACGAGCAGTACTTC | CASSYSGTGSYEQYF
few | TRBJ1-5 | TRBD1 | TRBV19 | TGTGCCAGTACCGGACAGGGTCAGCCCCAGCATTTT | CASTGQGQPQHF
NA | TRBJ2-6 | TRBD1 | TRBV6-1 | TGTGCCAGCAGTGAAGCGCTTCGCCCTGGGACAGCGCACTCTGGGGCCAACGTCCTGACTTTC | CASSEALRPGTAHSGANVLTF
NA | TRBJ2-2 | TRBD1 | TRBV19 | TGTGCCAGTAGTATAGGAGGGGTACGGGACAGGGTTAACACCGGGGAGCTGTTTTTT | CASSIGGVRDRVNTGELFF
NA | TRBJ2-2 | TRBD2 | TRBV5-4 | TGTGCCAGCAGCAAAGGACTAGCGGGAGGGAGCACCGGGGAGCTGTTTTTT | CASSKGLAGGSTGELFF